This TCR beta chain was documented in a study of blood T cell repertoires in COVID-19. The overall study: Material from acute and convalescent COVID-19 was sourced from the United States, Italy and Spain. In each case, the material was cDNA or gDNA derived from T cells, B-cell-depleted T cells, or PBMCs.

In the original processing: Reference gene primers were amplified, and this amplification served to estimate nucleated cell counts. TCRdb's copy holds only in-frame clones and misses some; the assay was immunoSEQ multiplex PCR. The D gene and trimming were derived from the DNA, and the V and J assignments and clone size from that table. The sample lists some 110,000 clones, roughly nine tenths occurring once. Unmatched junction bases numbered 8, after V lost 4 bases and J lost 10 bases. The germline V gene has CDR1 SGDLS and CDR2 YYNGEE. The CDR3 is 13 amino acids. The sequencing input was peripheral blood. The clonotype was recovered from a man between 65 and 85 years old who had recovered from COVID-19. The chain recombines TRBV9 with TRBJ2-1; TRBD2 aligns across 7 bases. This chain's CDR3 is CASSSWGRGEQFF. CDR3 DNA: TGTGCCAGCAGCTCCTGGGGGAGGGGAGAGCAGTTCTTC.